One sample yielded the 20 T cell receptor beta chains listed below, sequenced in a study of T cells in Graves' hyperthyroidism and ophthalmopathy (dated by TCRdb to about 2019). Library preparation was by multiplex PCR. The sequencing machine was an Illumina HiSeq 2000. TCR beta CDR3 regions were amplified from RNA transcripts. A first-round RT-PCR of the TCR CDR3 used the HTBI primer set with the Qiagen OneStep RT-PCR kit. In-frame beta chains were kept once TCRdb had trimmed the public reads at Q25 with fastp and called clones with MiXCR. When rows share a CDR3 protein, they turn into one entry using the most common DNA and genes. The sample yields 300,000 or so distinct CDR3 sequences; roughly 23% were counted once. 50% of the sample lies in the top ten. The source material was blood. Receptor source: a woman aged 50 to 65 with Graves' hyperthyroidism.

This chain joins TRBV28 and TRBJ2-1; 10 bases align to TRBD2. Unmatched junction bases numbered 7, after V lost 4 bases and J lost 7 bases. CDR1 MDHEN and CDR2 SYDVKM come from the germline V gene. The CDR3 is 15 residues long. CDR3: CASSWTSGEGNEQFF. The DNA of the CDR3 is TGTGCCAGCAGTTGGACTAGCGGAGAGGGGAATGAGCAGTTCTTC.

The chain couples TRBV6-4 to TRBJ2-5, with a possible D match to TRBD2 (6 bases). Trimming removed 5 bases from V and 2 bases from J, with 9 bases in between. This CDR3 region has 13 residues. From germline, CDR1 is MRHNA and CDR2 SNTAGT. DNA of the CDR3: TGTGCCAGCAGTCGGACTACTCAAGAGACCCAGTACTTC. The encoded protein is CASSRTTQETQYF.

This clonotype has a count of ten or more. This rearrangement joins TRBV20-1 to TRBJ2-7; perhaps TRBD2 as D (6 bases). V lost 5 bases to trimming and J lost 0 bases, with 17 bases between them. Germline loops: CDR1 DFQATT, CDR2 SNEGSKA (reference sequence). The CDR3 sequence is 15 residues long. The CDR3 reads CSALRGAGSSYEQYF. CDR3 nucleotide sequence: TGCAGTGCTCTCCGAGGGGCGGGAAGCTCCTACGAGCAGTACTTC.

This clonotype was seen repeatedly, ten times or more. This rearrangement joins TRBV29-1 to TRBJ2-5, with 7 bases matching TRBD1. The CDR3 has 13 residues. Germline CDR1 and CDR2: SQVTM and ANQGSEA. V lost 7 bases, J lost 1 base, and 6 bases stayed unmatched. The CDR3 region is CSADGQVQETQYF. CDR3 bases: TGCAGCGCCGACGGACAGGTCCAAGAGACCCAGTACTTC.

The V and J genes are TRBV28 and TRBJ2-2; 13 bases match TRBD2. The CDR3 consists of 18 residues. Germline loops: CDR1 MDHEN, CDR2 SYDVKM. V gave up 5 bases and J gave up 6 bases; unmatched junction bases: 12. The CDR3 nucleotides read TGTGCCAGCAGTACCACTCTCGGACTAGCGGGAGTATCCGGGGAGCTGTTTTTT. It codes for CASSTTLGLAGVSGELFF.

The chain carries TRBV28 and TRBJ1-1, with a possible D match to TRBD1 (5 bases). Germline CDR1 and CDR2: MDHEN and SYDVKM. V lost 2 bases and J 0 bases, leaving 16 bases between the germline ends. The CDR3 length is 17 residues. The CDR3 loop reads CASSLPREGRMNTEAFF. The CDR3 DNA follows: TGTGCCAGCAGTTTACCCAGGGAGGGGAGGATGAACACTGAAGCTTTCTTT. Full variable domain (remainder filled in from reference TRBV28 and TRBJ1-1): DVKVTQSSRYLVKRTGEKVFLECVQDMDHENMFWYRQDPGLGLRLIYFSYDVKMKEKGDIPEGYSVSREKKERFSLILESASTNQTSMYLCASSLPREGRMNTEAFFGQGTRLTVV.

This clonotype was recorded many times. The chain recombines TRBV18 with TRBJ1-1, with TRBD1 matching over 8 bases. The CDR3 length is 15 residues. The germline gives CDR1 KGHSH, CDR2 LQKENI. Trimming took 3 bases from V and 0 from J; bases not matched to a gene: 3. The CDR3 protein is CASSPQTGVNTEAFF. CDR3 in DNA: TGTGCCAGCTCACCCCAGACAGGGGTGAACACTGAAGCTTTCTTT.

V gene TRBV7-8 combines with J gene TRBJ2-3; D not certain. V was cut by 7 bases and J by 1 base, with 12 bases left in between. CDR1 is SGHVS and CDR2 is FQNEAQ in the germline V gene. This CDR3 has 14 residues. The CDR3 reads CASKVGVGTDTQYF. In DNA, the CDR3 is TGTGCCAGCAAAGTAGGAGTGGGCACAGATACGCAGTATTTT.

This clonotype showed up many times. The chain employs TRBV12-3 or TRBV12-4 and TRBJ2-7; no definite D call. CDR3 length equals 11 residues. V was pared by 6 bases and J by 0 bases, with 3 bases between. The CDR3 coding sequence is TGTGCCAGCAGGGCCTCCTACGAGCAGTACTTC. This gives the protein CASRASYEQYF.

This clonotype was recorded many times. This chain joins TRBV28 and TRBJ2-7, with no clear D. Germline CDR1 MDHEN, CDR2 SYDVKM. V was clipped by 5 bases and J by 4 bases, with 21 bases between them. This CDR3 spans 16 amino acids. The CDR3 loop is CASSPRVGSLHYEQYF. In DNA, the CDR3 is TGTGCCAGCAGTCCCCGTGTCGGATCTCTGCATTACGAGCAGTACTTC. Drawing the rest from reference TRBV28 and TRBJ2-7, the complete variable domain is DVKVTQSSRYLVKRTGEKVFLECVQDMDHENMFWYRQDPGLGLRLIYFSYDVKMKEKGDIPEGYSVSREKKERFSLILESASTNQTSMYLCASSPRVGSLHYEQYFGPGTRLTVT.

This clonotype was detected many times. V and J are TRBV9 and TRBJ2-1, with D possibly matching TRBD2 (6 bases). The CDR3 runs 15 residues. Trimming left V 0 bases short and J 3 bases short, with 10 bases between. Germline V gene sequence: CDR1 SGDLS, CDR2 YYNGEE. The chain's CDR3 is CASSVDGRYYNEQFF. CDR3 DNA sequence: TGTGCCAGCAGCGTAGACGGGAGATACTACAATGAGCAGTTCTTC.

This clonotype has ten or more counts. This rearrangement joins TRBV20-1 to TRBJ1-6; unclear D gene. V was clipped by 0 bases and J by 9 bases, with 15 bases between them. The CDR3 is made up of 15 amino acids. Germline V gene sequence: CDR1 DFQATT, CDR2 SNEGSKA (reference sequence). The CDR3 loop reads CSARDSGNLRSPLHF. The CDR3, as DNA: TGCAGTGCTAGAGATTCCGGTAATCTCCGTTCACCCCTCCACTTT.

The sample holds many counts of this clonotype. The rearrangement links TRBV30 to TRBJ1-1; D ambiguous. V gave up 2 bases and J gave up 0 bases, with 4 bases separating them. The V gene's germline CDR1 is GTSNPN and CDR2 SVGIG (reference sequence). The CDR3 covers 12 residues. The CDR3 coding sequence is TGTGCCTGGAGTCGCTTGAACACTGAAGCTTTCTTT. Protein: CAWSRLNTEAFF.

The table lists this clonotype with many counts. The chain recombines TRBV11-2 with TRBJ2-3; D unresolved. Germline CDR1 reads SGHAT; CDR2 reads FQNNGV. Trimming left V 2 bases short and J 0 bases short, with 9 bases between. CDR3 size: 15 residues. The CDR3 nucleotides read TGTGCCAGCAGCTTACTCCACGGGAGCACAGATACGCAGTATTTT. Amino acid sequence: CASSLLHGSTDTQYF.

This clonotype was seen ten or more times. J is TRBJ2-5 and V is TRBV20-1, with 8 bases identical to TRBD1. The CDR3 consists of 13 residues. The trim removed 0 bases at V and 5 bases at J, leaving 2 bases unmatched. In germline, CDR1 is DFQATT, CDR2 SNEGSKA (reference sequence). CDR3 nucleotides: TGCAGTGCTAGAGAAGACAGGGGCGAGACCCAGTACTTC. As protein: CSAREDRGETQYF.

The sample holds many counts of this clonotype. The chain links TRBV28 to TRBJ1-1; D is unclear. This CDR3 comprises 14 residues. Trimming stripped 7 bases from V and 5 bases from J, with 17 bases between. CDR1 is MDHEN and CDR2 is SYDVKM in the germline V gene. Here the CDR3 reads CASNPFGVRTEAFF. In DNA, the CDR3 is TGTGCCAGCAACCCTTTCGGGGTAAGGACTGAAGCTTTCTTT.

This clonotype was observed a few times. The germline gene is not matched at one end of the junction; a read error may be the cause. The gene calls are TRBV6-1 and TRBJ2-2; tentatively, D is TRBD1 (6 bases). The CDR3 has 16 residues. Germline-derived CDR1 and CDR2 are MNHNS and SASEGT. The CDR3 DNA reads as TGTGCCAGCAGACCCTTCGGACAGATGAACACCGAGGAGCTGTTTTTT. It specifies CASRPFGQMNTEELFF.

This clonotype was seen repeatedly, ten times or more. The V gene is TRBV6-5, the J gene TRBJ1-3; 9 bases are shared with TRBD1. Unmatched junction bases numbered 2, after V lost 1 base and J lost 4 bases. Germline V gives CDR1 MNHEY, CDR2 SVGAGI. The CDR3 consists of 15 residues. The CDR3 DNA follows: TGTGCCAGCAGTTACTACAGGGGGCGCGGAAACACCATATATTTT. It encodes CASSYYRGRGNTIYF.

This clonotype showed up many times. The CDR3 spells CSARGSTGGLNIQYF. In DNA, the CDR3 is TGCAGTGCTAGAGGGTCGACAGGGGGCCTAAACATTCAGTACTTC. This chain uses TRBV20-1 with TRBJ2-4; 10 bases fit TRBD1. With V trimmed by 1 base and J by 6 bases, 6 bases remained unmatched. CDR3 size: 15 residues. Germline CDR1 reads DFQATT; CDR2 reads SNEGSKA (reference sequence).

This clonotype has ten or more counts. This rearrangement joins TRBV24-1 to TRBJ2-5, with D perhaps TRBD1 (5 bases). V lost 4 bases, J lost 4 bases, and 9 bases lay in between. The CDR3 totals 13 residues. Germline lookup yields CDR1 KGHDR and CDR2 SFDVKD. The CDR3 bases are TGTGCCACCAGTGAAGGGGTTGGAGAGACCCAGTACTTC. This codes for CATSEGVGETQYF.